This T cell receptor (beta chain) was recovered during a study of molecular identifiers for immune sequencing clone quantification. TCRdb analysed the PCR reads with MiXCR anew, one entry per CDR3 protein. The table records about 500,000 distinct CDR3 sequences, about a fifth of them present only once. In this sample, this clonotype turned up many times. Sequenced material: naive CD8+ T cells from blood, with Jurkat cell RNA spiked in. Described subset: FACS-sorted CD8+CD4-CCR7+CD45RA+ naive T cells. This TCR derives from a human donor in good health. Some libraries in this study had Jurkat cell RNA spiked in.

CDR3 residues: CASSQDWTDTEAFF. CDR3 bases: TGCGCCAGCAGCCAAGATTGGACGGACACTGAAGCTTTCTTT. V is TRBV4-3 and J is TRBJ1-1; D is uncertain. This CDR3 contains 14 residues. Germline V CDR1 and CDR2: LGHNA, YSLEER. Trimming pared 0 bases from V and 3 bases from J, leaving 8 bases between.